The 12 T cell receptor beta chains below were found in one sample sequenced in a study of cytomegalovirus exposure and HLA in healthy donors. 13 Jbeta primers and 60 Vbeta primers were used for the PCR. TCRdb's table, derived via immunoSEQ multiplex PCR, lists solely in-frame clones and lacks some. The repertoire holds some 190,000 clones, with 83% as singletons. Sequenced: PBMCs. These receptors were obtained from a man in his forties or fifties in good health and CMV-seropositive.

V usage is TRBV5-1 and J usage is TRBJ1-1; 10 bases fit TRBD1. With V trimmed by 2 bases and J by 2 bases, 9 bases remained unmatched. Per the germline V gene, CDR1 is SGHRS and CDR2 is YFSETQ. The CDR3 runs to 17 residues. The CDR3 DNA follows: TGCGCCAGCAGCTTTACCGGGACAGGGGTTTCTAACACTGAAGCTTTCTTT. Protein sequence: CASSFTGTGVSNTEAFF.

Regarding this clone: It is unclear where the CDR3 begins or ends on the DNA, so no DNA is shown, and the CDR3 is as TCRdb lists it. This chain links TRBV21-1 with TRBJ2-6; TRBD2 is taken as the D call from the table, unchecked against the DNA. TRBV21-1 is noted as a pseudogene. The CDR3 is 22 amino acids long, termini counted. CDR3 loop: CASSKVGLAGARVGSGANVLTF.

This clone was detected only once. V gene TRBV7-2 combines with J gene TRBJ1-1; D is perhaps TRBD1 (5 bases). CDR1 is SGHTA, CDR2 FQGNSA, per germline. The CDR3 consists of 14 residues. V was trimmed by 3 bases and J by 5 bases, leaving 13 bases between them. Here the CDR3 reads CASSFVRGRTEAFF. In DNA, the CDR3 is TGTGCCAGCAGCTTCGTAAGGGGTCGTACTGAAGCTTTCTTT.

The chain joins TRBV5-1 to TRBJ2-6, with D maybe TRBD2 (5 bases). The germline V gene has CDR1 SGHRS and CDR2 YFSETQ. CDR3 length: 15 amino acids. Trimming pared 7 bases from V and 0 bases from J, leaving 11 bases between. CDR3 sequence reads: CASAERFSGANVLTF. In DNA, the CDR3 is TGCGCCAGCGCGGAGCGGTTCTCTGGGGCCAACGTCCTGACTTTC. Complete variable domain (other parts from reference TRBV5-1 and TRBJ2-6): KAGVTQTPRYLIKTRGQQVTLSCSPISGHRSVSWYQQTPGQGLQFLFEYFSETQRNKGNFPGRFSGRQFSNSRSEMNVSTLELGDSALYLCASAERFSGANVLTFGAGSRLTVL.

This chain uses TRBV6-5 with TRBJ1-1; 11 nucleotides agree with TRBD1. V shed 4 bases and J 4 bases; nucleotides not matched to a gene: 5. Per germline, CDR1 MNHEY and CDR2 SVGAGI. The CDR3 runs to 15 residues. The CDR3 loop reads CASSSRTGGITEAFF. CDR3 in DNA: TGTGCCAGCAGTTCCCGGACAGGGGGCATCACTGAAGCTTTCTTT.

The chain carries TRBV7-9 and TRBJ2-1; TRBD2 aligns across 10 bases. J lost 7 bases, V lost 5 bases, and 8 bases had no gene match. Germline V lookup: CDR1 SEHNR, CDR2 FQNEAQ (reference sequence). CDR3 length: 15 residues. For the CDR3, the DNA is TGTGCCAGCAGCCCCGCTAGCGGGAGCTTGAATGAGCAGTTCTTC. It translates to CASSPASGSLNEQFF.

V usage is TRBV6-5 and J usage is TRBJ1-1; no reliable D call. The germline CDR1 and CDR2 sequences are MNHEY and SVGAGI. This CDR3 contains 15 residues. V lost 2 bases and J 8 bases, leaving 18 bases between the germline ends. As DNA, the CDR3 is TGTGCCAGCAGTTACAACAAGGTCCGGGATCTCGAAGCTTTCTTT. This gives the protein CASSYNKVRDLEAFF.

A few counts support this clone. CDR3 residues: CASSKVRFSNQPQHF. CDR3 sequence (DNA): TGTGCCAGCAGCAAAGTTCGGTTCAGCAATCAGCCCCAGCATTTT. This rearrangement joins TRBV21-1 to TRBJ1-5. TRBV21-1 has pseudogene status. The CDR3 is 15 residues long.

V usage is TRBV5-4 and J usage is TRBJ1-6; TRBD1 agrees at 7 bases. V dropped 7 bases and J dropped 7; count of bases not matched to a gene: 8. Germline V gene sequence: CDR1 SGHNT, CDR2 YYREEE (reference sequence). The CDR3 has 14 residues. CDR3 in amino acids: CASFSGQSNSPLHF. The CDR3 bases are TGTGCCAGCTTCTCGGGACAGTCGAATTCACCCCTCCACTTT.

The chain recombines TRBV19 with TRBJ1-2; D ambiguous. Trimming removed 2 bases from V and 0 bases from J, with 4 bases in between. The CDR3 spans 13 residues. In germline, CDR1 is LNHDA, CDR2 SQIVND (reference sequence). The CDR3 sequence is CASSIPANYGYTF. DNA of the CDR3: TGTGCCAGTAGTATACCCGCTAACTATGGCTACACCTTC.

This chain connects TRBV9 to TRBJ2-2, with 7 bases lining up with TRBD2. V lost 2 bases to trimming and J lost 4 bases; unmatched junction nucleotides: 8. The CDR3 is made up of 16 amino acids. The germline gives CDR1 SGDLS, CDR2 YYNGEE. In DNA form, the CDR3 reads TGTGCCAGCAGCGTTGCCGGGAGGTTTGTCACCGGGGAGCTGTTTTTT. Translation: CASSVAGRFVTGELFF. The full variable domain, in which reference TRBV9 and TRBJ2-2 provide the parts outside the CDR3, is DSGVTQTPKHLITATGQRVTLRCSPRSGDLSVYWYQQSLDQGLQFLIQYYNGEERAKGNILERFSAQQFPDLHSELNLSSLELGDSALYFCASSVAGRFVTGELFFGEGSRLTVL.

The V gene is TRBV27, the J gene TRBJ2-7; 11 bases agree with TRBD2. There are 15 residues in the CDR3. The J segment lost 6 bases and the V segment lost 6 bases, leaving 10 bases of the junction unmatched. Per the germline V gene, CDR1 is MNHEY and CDR2 is SMNVEV (reference sequence). CDR3 loop: CASSGTSGKGPEQYF. The CDR3 nucleotides are TGTGCCAGCAGCGGGACTAGCGGTAAAGGGCCCGAGCAGTACTTC.